The 20 T cell receptor beta chains reported below all come from one sample, sequenced in a study of blood T cell repertoires in COVID-19. Clones were read by immunoSEQ multiplex PCR, and TCRdb kept only the in-frame ones, dropping some. Here the sample spans some 240,000 clones, approximately 78% being singletons. The sequencing sample was made of peripheral blood. All receptors come from a woman in her seventies with COVID-19, enrolled during active disease.

The rearrangement joins TRBV28 to TRBJ2-7, with a possible D match to TRBD2 (6 bases). Germline V gene sequence: CDR1 MDHEN, CDR2 SYDVKM. The CDR3 is made up of 14 amino acids. The V end was cut by 5 bases, the J end by 4 bases, with 15 bases between. In DNA, the CDR3 is TGTGCCAGCAGTATACCGGGACTGCGGTACGAGCAGTACTTC. This gives the protein CASSIPGLRYEQYF. Full variable domain (missing parts from reference TRBV28 and TRBJ2-7): DVKVTQSSRYLVKRTGEKVFLECVQDMDHENMFWYRQDPGLGLRLIYFSYDVKMKEKGDIPEGYSVSREKKERFSLILESASTNQTSMYLCASSIPGLRYEQYFGPGTRLTVT.

CDR3 protein: CASSARGRRTEAFF. CDR3 nucleotide sequence: TGTGCCAGCAGTGCTCGGGGAAGGCGCACTGAAGCTTTCTTT. The rearrangement joins TRBV2 to TRBJ1-1; D is unclear. This CDR3 has 14 residues. Trimming took off 4 bases at V and 4 bases at J, with 13 bases between the two ends. CDR1 SNHLY and CDR2 FYNNEI come from the germline V gene.

V and J are TRBV18 and TRBJ2-3; D is possibly TRBD2 (5 bases). V gave up 5 bases and J gave up 5 bases, with 8 bases separating them. This CDR3 is 12 amino acids long. In germline, CDR1 is KGHSH, CDR2 LQKENI. The CDR3 here is CASSEAGDTQYF. The CDR3 DNA sequence: TGTGCCAGCTCAGAGGCGGGAGATACGCAGTATTTT.

CDR3 loop: CASRAYDSTSEQYF. The CDR3, as DNA: TGTGCCAGCAGGGCCTACGACTCTACCTCCGAGCAGTACTTC. This chain links TRBV7-2 with TRBJ2-7; D unclear. The CDR3 covers 14 residues. V was shortened by 6 bases and J by 6 bases, with 18 bases between the two germline ends. Germline assignment: CDR1 SGHTA and CDR2 FQGNSA.

V usage is TRBV19 and J usage is TRBJ1-5, with 8 bases fitting TRBD1. This CDR3 has 15 residues. The J segment lost 5 bases and the V segment lost 5 bases, leaving 8 bases of the junction unmatched. Germline V CDR1 and CDR2: LNHDA, SQIVND (reference sequence). Written as DNA, the CDR3 is TGTGCCAGTAGTTGGTTGGCAGGGGGCTATCAGCCCCAGCATTTT. Residues: CASSWLAGGYQPQHF.

V gene TRBV5-1 combines with J gene TRBJ1-5; 9 nucleotides match TRBD1. Germline CDR1 reads SGHRS; CDR2 reads YFSETQ. Trimming cost V 0 bases and J 6 bases; bases outside gene matches: 4. The CDR3 totals 15 residues. CDR3 region: CASSLAGQGGQPQHF. CDR3 coding DNA: TGCGCCAGCAGCTTGGCGGGACAGGGCGGTCAGCCCCAGCATTTT.

V is TRBV4-3 and J is TRBJ2-3, with 8 nucleotides matching TRBD2. Germline values: CDR1 LGHNA, CDR2 YSLEER. Trimming at V came to 0 bases and at J to 1 base, leaving 9 bases not matched to a gene. The CDR3 has 18 residues. The CDR3 region has the DNA TGCGCCAGCAGCCAAGACTTTAGATCGGGAGGGGGCACAGATACGCAGTATTTT. This codes for CASSQDFRSGGGTDTQYF.

The V call is TRBV18, the J call TRBJ1-1; weak D call: TRBD1 (5 bases). From germline, CDR1 is KGHSH and CDR2 LQKENI. The V gene lost 3 bases and the J gene lost 11 bases, with 22 bases spanning the gap. CDR3 length equals 15 residues. CDR3 residues: CASSPRRDGSMWAFF. CDR3 DNA: TGTGCCAGCTCACCCCGGAGGGACGGGAGTATGTGGGCTTTCTTT.

The V and J genes are TRBV14 and TRBJ2-6; 7 bases are shared with TRBD1. V lost 4 bases and J lost 4; bases outside the gene matches: 13. There are 18 residues in the CDR3. Germline-derived CDR1 and CDR2 are SGHDN and FVKESK. For the CDR3, the DNA is TGTGCCAGCAGCCTAGCCAGACAGGGCGTATCGGGGGCCAACGTCCTGACTTTC. Translating gives CASSLARQGVSGANVLTF.

This sequence joins TRBV5-4 and TRBJ2-1; D gene uncertain. V gave up 2 bases and J gave up 3 bases, with 3 bases separating them. This CDR3 region has 12 residues. CDR1 is SGHNT, CDR2 YYREEE, per germline (reference sequence). This CDR3 reads CASSFVYNEQFF. In DNA form, the CDR3 reads TGTGCCAGCAGCTTCGTCTACAATGAGCAGTTCTTC.

A remark on this clone: The sample holds other DNA sequences that translate to the same CDR3. V usage is TRBV6-2 or TRBV6-3 and J usage is TRBJ2-1; weak D call: TRBD1 (6 bases). The CDR3 consists of 15 residues. From germline, CDR1 is MNHEY and CDR2 SVGEGT. The V gene lost 3 bases and the J gene lost 4 bases, with 13 bases spanning the gap. The CDR3: CASSYGQGHYNEQFF. CDR3 in DNA: TGTGCCAGCAGTTATGGGCAGGGACATTACAATGAGCAGTTCTTC.

V is TRBV28 and J is TRBJ2-7; tentatively, D is TRBD1 (5 bases). The CDR3 is 17 amino acids. Germline CDR1 and CDR2: MDHEN and SYDVKM. V lost 4 bases to trimming and J lost 1 base, with 20 bases between them. CDR3 coding DNA: TGTGCCAGCAGTTCGAACCTCAGGGTCCCAGGGTCCTACGAGCAGTACTTC. It yields the protein CASSSNLRVPGSYEQYF.

J is TRBJ1-6 and V is TRBV19; 8 bases fit TRBD1. V lost 8 bases to trimming and J lost 7 bases; unmatched junction nucleotides: 10. The V gene's germline CDR1 is LNHDA and CDR2 SQIVND (reference sequence). The CDR3 sequence is 15 residues long. The CDR3 bases are TGTGCCAGTCATCCCCAAGACAGGGGCAATTCACCCCTCCACTTT. It encodes CASHPQDRGNSPLHF.

This clone was seen just once. The chain couples TRBV27 to TRBJ2-1; 9 positions agree with TRBD2. The CDR3 runs 16 residues. Germline V lookup: CDR1 MNHEY, CDR2 SMNVEV (reference sequence). V was clipped by 0 bases and J by 4 bases; unmatched bases: 4. In DNA form, the CDR3 reads TGTGCCAGCAGTTTATCGGGGAGCGGGAGGTACAATGAGCAGTTCTTC. Translated, it gives CASSLSGSGRYNEQFF.

V gene TRBV6-5 combines with J gene TRBJ2-7, with 9 bases matching TRBD2. The CDR3 loop spans 15 amino acids. The ends lost 0 bases at V and 6 bases at J; junction bases unmatched: 6. Germline CDR1 is MNHEY and CDR2 is SVGAGI. CDR3: CASSYSLSGSAEQYF. The DNA for the CDR3 is TGTGCCAGCAGTTACTCGCTTAGCGGGAGCGCCGAGCAGTACTTC.

The chain joins TRBV28 to TRBJ1-5; TRBD1 agrees at 10 bases. Germline V lookup: CDR1 MDHEN, CDR2 SYDVKM. The CDR3 runs 14 residues. Germline trimming cut 5 bases from V and 5 bases from J; bases unmatched to any gene: 3. Written as DNA, the CDR3 is TGTGCCAGCAGTGACAGGGGGCAGGATCAGCCCCAGCATTTT. This translates into CASSDRGQDQPQHF.

The chain is built from TRBV7-2 and TRBJ1-1; D might be TRBD1 (5 bases). Deletions cut 2 bases from V and 1 base from J, with 5 bases between. This CDR3 has 13 amino acids. Germline CDR1 SGHTA, CDR2 FQGNSA. CDR3 sequence (DNA): TGTGCCAGCAGCTTACAGGGGAACACTGAAGCTTTCTTT. This codes for CASSLQGNTEAFF.

This clone was detected only a few times. The genes are TRBV30 and TRBJ1-1; 7 positions agree with TRBD1. V shed 4 bases and J 1 base; nucleotides not matched to a gene: 3. The CDR3 length is 13 residues. Germline V gives CDR1 GTSNPN, CDR2 SVGIG (reference sequence). CDR3 DNA sequence: TGTGCCTGGACGAGACAGGGGAACACTGAAGCTTTCTTT. It specifies CAWTRQGNTEAFF.

There are a few counts of this clone. The V call is TRBV27, the J call TRBJ1-1; D may be TRBD1 (6 bases). Per germline, CDR1 MNHEY and CDR2 SMNVEV (reference sequence). The CDR3 sequence is 12 residues long. V shed 5 bases and J shed 7 bases, with 11 bases lying between them. The CDR3 protein is CASSIGQREAFF. Here the CDR3 DNA reads TGTGCCAGCAGTATCGGACAGCGTGAAGCTTTCTTT.

The rearrangement uses TRBV28 and TRBJ1-3; D perhaps matches TRBD1 (6 bases). V lost 3 bases and J 7 bases, leaving 13 bases between the germline ends. Germline V gene lookup returns CDR1 MDHEN and CDR2 SYDVKM. This CDR3 region has 14 residues. CDR3 amino acids: CASSFSGAGNTIYF. Here the CDR3 DNA reads TGTGCCAGCAGTTTTTCAGGGGCGGGTAACACCATATATTTT.